The present T cell receptor (beta chain) was sequenced within a study of shared clonotypes between healthy human individuals. As regards this clone: Its antigen is unidentified. Distinct nucleotide sequences in the sample also encode this CDR3.

Per the original data handling: Junction-only sequences without quality scores came from ImmunoSEQ, so filtering differed. Produced via immunoSEQ multiplex PCR; TCRdb's table is partial and in-frame only. Clone size and V and J calls were adopted from that table, with D and trimming inferred from the DNA. The data contain about 2.3 million clones, around 93% of them singletons. Whole-study results and caveats: An expected dependence of interdonor clonotype sharing on sequencing depth was noted. Naive CD4 clonotype sharing across several donors was about 5%.

The specimen was naive CD4+ T cells from PBMCs. Subset noted: CD45RA+ positively selected. This TCR derives from a man aged 18 to 30 in good health. Some clones in this sample may be carry-over from other donors' samples.

The CDR3 sequence: CASSPVGGMNTEAFF. The CDR3 DNA reads as TGTGCCAGCAGCCCGGTGGGGGGCATGAACACTGAAGCTTTCTTT. The rearrangement links TRBV7-7 to TRBJ1-1; D is perhaps TRBD1 (6 bases). The CDR3 spans 15 residues. Germline lookup yields CDR1 SSHAT and CDR2 FNYEAQ (reference sequence). The ends were cut back, 5 bases at V and 0 bases at J, with 13 bases in the middle.